Listed here are 14 T cell receptor beta chains from one sample, sequenced in a study of T cells in Graves' hyperthyroidism and ophthalmopathy. The source material, RNA transcripts, was used to amplify TCR beta CDR3 regions. First-round RT-PCR with HTBI primers amplified the TCR CDR3 region. MiXCR, run by TCRdb on the multiplex PCR reads, gives a single entry per CDR3 protein. The table records hundreds of thousands of distinct CDR3 sequences, about 15% of them present only once. The sample consisted of blood. The receptor set was obtained from a young woman with Graves' hyperthyroidism.

The V and J genes are TRBV14 and TRBJ1-2; the D gene is possibly TRBD1 (6 bases). Trimming removed 1 base from V and 4 bases from J, with 10 bases in between. The CDR3 runs 14 residues. The V gene's germline CDR1 is SGHDN and CDR2 FVKESK. Written as DNA, the CDR3 is TGTGCCAGCAGCCAAGTAACAGGGAGCTATGGCTACACCTTC. It yields the protein CASSQVTGSYGYTF.

Note on this clonotype: The junction shows a germline mismatch at one end, possibly a read error. The V gene is TRBV6-1, the J gene TRBJ2-7, with D unresolved. CDR1 is MNHNS, CDR2 SASEGT, per germline. The CDR3 loop spans 11 amino acids. DNA of the CDR3: TGTGCCAGCAGTACGGCCTACGAGCGGTACTTC. Translated, it gives CASSTAYERYF.

The chain employs TRBV28 and TRBJ1-1; D is ambiguous. Trimming removed 7 bases from V and 0 bases from J, with 12 bases in between. This CDR3 spans 14 amino acids. Germline loops: CDR1 MDHEN, CDR2 SYDVKM. CDR3 in amino acids: CASNKASLNTEAFF. DNA for the CDR3: TGTGCCAGCAATAAGGCCTCGTTGAACACTGAAGCTTTCTTT.

This clonotype has ten or more counts. The rearrangement links TRBV10-2 to TRBJ2-7; the D gene is possibly TRBD2 (6 bases). Deletions cut 6 bases from V and 3 bases from J, with 9 bases between. This CDR3 spans 12 amino acids. CDR1 and CDR2 from the germline V gene are WSHSY and SAAADI. The CDR3 bases are TGCGCCAGCAGCCAGCGGGTCTACGAGCAGTACTTC. It encodes CASSQRVYEQYF.

Ten or more counts support this clonotype. The J gene is TRBJ2-7, the V gene TRBV18, with 7 bases lining up with TRBD1. This CDR3 comprises 15 residues. CDR1 and CDR2 (germline): KGHSH, LQKENI. V lost 3 bases, J lost 5 bases, and 10 bases stayed unmatched. The CDR3: CASSPRYIQGDEQYF. The CDR3 coding sequence is TGTGCCAGCTCACCGCGGTATATTCAGGGGGACGAGCAGTACTTC.

The chain recombines TRBV28 with TRBJ2-7; D may be TRBD1 (5 bases). Trimming removed 6 bases at V and 3 bases at J, with 9 bases between. This CDR3 contains 12 residues. Germline loops: CDR1 MDHEN, CDR2 SYDVKM. The CDR3 coding sequence is TGTGCCAGCAGCACCAGGGTCTACGAGCAGTACTTC. Its translation: CASSTRVYEQYF.

This clonotype showed up many times. The chain couples TRBV12-3 or TRBV12-4 to TRBJ2-6, with 9 nucleotides matching TRBD1. V shed 11 bases and J 0 bases; nucleotides not matched to a gene: 5. The CDR3 contains 15 residues. CDR3 loop: CAVPGQGSGANVLTF. The DNA of the CDR3 is TGTGCCGTACCGGGACAGGGCTCTGGGGCCAACGTCCTGACTTTC.

The chain combines TRBV5-5 with TRBJ1-4; tentative D call: TRBD1 (5 bases). This CDR3 contains 17 residues. Between the trimmed V and J ends, which lost 2 bases and 0 bases, there was a span of 14 bases. Germline V gives CDR1 SGHKS, CDR2 YYEKEE (reference sequence). The DNA of the CDR3 is TGTGCCAGCAGCTTAGCCCCTGGGACCGCAACTAATGAAAAACTGTTTTTT. Translation: CASSLAPGTATNEKLFF.

This chain connects TRBV10-3 to TRBJ2-1; D call uncertain. V lost 7 bases to trimming and J lost 3 bases, with 7 bases between them. CDR1 ENHRY and CDR2 SYGVKD come from the germline V gene. The CDR3 is 12 amino acids. CDR3 bases: TGTGCCATCATCGAGAGCTACAATGAGCAGTTCTTC. This sequence encodes CAIIESYNEQFF.

This clonotype was found many times. The genes are TRBV19 and TRBJ1-2, with unresolved D. Trimming removed 6 bases at V and 7 bases at J, with 21 bases between. The CDR3 has 15 residues. Germline CDR1 is LNHDA and CDR2 is SQIVND (reference sequence). CDR3 region: CASRPLDITSGGYTF. As DNA, the CDR3 is TGTGCCAGTAGGCCCCTCGACATAACCTCAGGTGGCTACACCTTC.

This clonotype was seen many times. This chain links TRBV20-1 with TRBJ1-1; 8 bases are a match to TRBD1. V was clipped by 5 bases and J by 0 bases; unmatched bases: 5. The CDR3 is 14 amino acids. Germline V gene data show CDR1 as DFQATT and CDR2 as SNEGSKA (reference sequence). The CDR3 spells CSARTGFMNTEAFF. The DNA for the CDR3 is TGCAGTGCTCGGACAGGGTTCATGAACACTGAAGCTTTCTTT.

This clonotype was seen at least ten times. This sequence joins TRBV5-6 and TRBJ2-1; 9 bases fit TRBD1. Looked up from germline, CDR1 is SGHDT and CDR2 is YYEEEE. The CDR3 is 15 residues long. After removal of 5 bases from V and 6 bases from J, the junction contained 9 bases not matched to a gene. CDR3 residues: CASRQTGQGSNEQFF. The DNA for the CDR3 is TGTGCCAGCAGGCAAACGGGACAGGGCAGCAATGAGCAGTTCTTC. Supplemented by reference TRBV5-6 and TRBJ2-1, the full variable domain reads DAGVTQSPTHLIKTRGQQVTLRCSPKSGHDTVSWYQQALGQGPQFIFQYYEEEERQRGNFPDRFSGHQFPNYSSELNVNALLLGDSALYLCASRQTGQGSNEQFFGPGTRLTVL.

V gene TRBV20-1 combines with J gene TRBJ2-2; weak D call: TRBD1 (6 bases). The ends were cut back, 5 bases at V and 4 bases at J, with 11 bases in the middle. Germline values: CDR1 DFQATT, CDR2 SNEGSKA (reference sequence). The CDR3 is 13 residues long. The CDR3 here is CSAARTVTGELFF. The CDR3 region has the DNA TGCAGTGCTGCCCGGACAGTCACCGGGGAGCTGTTTTTT.

This clonotype was observed at least ten times. The rearrangement joins TRBV12-3 or TRBV12-4 to TRBJ1-2; 9 bases line up with TRBD1. V trimming: 6 bases; J trimming: 8 bases; junction bases outside the gene matches: 4. The CDR3 has 12 amino acids. CDR3 bases: TGTGCCAGCAGAAACAGGGGGCACGGCTACACCTTC. It translates to CASRNRGHGYTF.